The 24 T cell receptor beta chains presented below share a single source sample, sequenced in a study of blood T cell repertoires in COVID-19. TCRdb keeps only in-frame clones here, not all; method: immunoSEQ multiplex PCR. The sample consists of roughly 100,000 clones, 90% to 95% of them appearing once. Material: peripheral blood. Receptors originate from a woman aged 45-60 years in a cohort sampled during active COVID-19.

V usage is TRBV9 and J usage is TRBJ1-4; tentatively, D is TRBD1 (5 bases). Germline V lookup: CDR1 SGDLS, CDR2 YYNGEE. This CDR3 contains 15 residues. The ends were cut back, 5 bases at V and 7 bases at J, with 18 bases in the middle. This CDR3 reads CASSGPRSGVEKLFF. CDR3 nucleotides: TGTGCCAGCAGTGGTCCCCGGTCGGGGGTTGAAAAACTGTTTTTT. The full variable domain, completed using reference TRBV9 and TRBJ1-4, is DSGVTQTPKHLITATGQRVTLRCSPRSGDLSVYWYQQSLDQGLQFLIQYYNGEERAKGNILERFSAQQFPDLHSELNLSSLELGDSALYFCASSGPRSGVEKLFFGSGTQLSVL.

CDR3 sequence: CASSYPGTGTTEAFF. The CDR3 bases are TGTGCCAGCAGTTACCCCGGGACAGGGACGACTGAAGCTTTCTTT. V and J are TRBV6-6 and TRBJ1-1, with 9 bases matching TRBD1. There are 15 residues in the CDR3. Germline V CDR1 and CDR2: MNHNY, SVGAGI (reference sequence). Trimming cost V 2 bases and J 5 bases; bases outside gene matches: 6.

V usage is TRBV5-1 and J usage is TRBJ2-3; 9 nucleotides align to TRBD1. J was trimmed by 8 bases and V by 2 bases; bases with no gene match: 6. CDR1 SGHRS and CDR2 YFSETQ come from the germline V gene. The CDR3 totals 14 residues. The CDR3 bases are TGCGCCAGCAGCTTCGACAGGGGGAGGGGTACGCAGTATTTT. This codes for CASSFDRGRGTQYF.

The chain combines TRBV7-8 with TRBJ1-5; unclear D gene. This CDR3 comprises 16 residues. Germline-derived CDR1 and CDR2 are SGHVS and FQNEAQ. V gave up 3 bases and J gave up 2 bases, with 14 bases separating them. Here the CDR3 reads CASSFSVVGGNQPQHF. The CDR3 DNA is TGTGCCAGCAGCTTTAGCGTAGTGGGCGGCAATCAGCCCCAGCATTTT.

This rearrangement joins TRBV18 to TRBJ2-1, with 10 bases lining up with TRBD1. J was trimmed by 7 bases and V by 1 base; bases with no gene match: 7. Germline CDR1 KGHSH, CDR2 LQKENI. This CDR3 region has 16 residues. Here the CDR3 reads CASSPLRDRGRNEQFF. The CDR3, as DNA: TGTGCCAGCTCACCACTCCGGGACAGGGGAAGAAATGAGCAGTTCTTC.

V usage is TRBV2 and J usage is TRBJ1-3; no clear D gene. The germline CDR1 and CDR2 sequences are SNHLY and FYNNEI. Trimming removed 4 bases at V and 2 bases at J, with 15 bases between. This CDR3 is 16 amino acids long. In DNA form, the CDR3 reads TGTGCCAGCAGTGTGGCCGTCCTTTTGACTGGAAACACCATATATTTT. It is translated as CASSVAVLLTGNTIYF.

The DNA for the CDR3 is TGTGCCAGCAGCCAAACACGACAGGGACTGGGTGGCTACACCTTC. The encoded protein is CASSQTRQGLGGYTF. This chain uses TRBV3-1 (or the pseudogene TRBV3-2) with TRBJ1-2; 7 bases match TRBD1. V was pared by 2 bases and J by 7 bases, with 10 bases of the junction left unmatched. The CDR3 is 15 amino acids. Germline-derived CDR1 and CDR2 are LGHDT and YNNKEL (reference sequence).

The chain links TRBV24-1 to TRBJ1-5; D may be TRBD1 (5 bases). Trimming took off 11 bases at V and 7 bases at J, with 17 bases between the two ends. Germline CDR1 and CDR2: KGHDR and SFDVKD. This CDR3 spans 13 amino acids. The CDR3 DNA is TGTGCCAGTAGTGGCAGGGAAGGACAGCCCCAGCATTTT. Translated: CASSGREGQPQHF.

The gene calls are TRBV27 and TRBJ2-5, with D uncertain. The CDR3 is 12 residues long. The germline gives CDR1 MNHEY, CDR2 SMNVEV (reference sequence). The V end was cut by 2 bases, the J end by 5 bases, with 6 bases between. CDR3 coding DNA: TGTGCCAGCAGTTTAGTCGGTGAGACCCAGTACTTC. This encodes CASSLVGETQYF.

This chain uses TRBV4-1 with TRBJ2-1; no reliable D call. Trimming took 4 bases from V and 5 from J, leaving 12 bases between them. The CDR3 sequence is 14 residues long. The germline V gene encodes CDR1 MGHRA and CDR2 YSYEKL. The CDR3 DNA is TGCGCCAGCAGCCCGTGGGCAGCCAACAATGAGCAGTTCTTC. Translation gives CASSPWAANNEQFF.

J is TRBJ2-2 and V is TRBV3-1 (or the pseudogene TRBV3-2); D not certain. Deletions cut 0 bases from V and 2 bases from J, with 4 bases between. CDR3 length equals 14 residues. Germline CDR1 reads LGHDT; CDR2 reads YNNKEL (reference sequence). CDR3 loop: CASSQDGNTGELFF. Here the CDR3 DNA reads TGTGCCAGCAGCCAAGATGGCAACACCGGGGAGCTGTTTTTT.

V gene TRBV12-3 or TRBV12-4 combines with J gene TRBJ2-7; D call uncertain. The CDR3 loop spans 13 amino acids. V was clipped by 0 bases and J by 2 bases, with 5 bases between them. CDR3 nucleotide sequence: TGTGCCAGCAGTTTAGCTCAGACCTACGAGCAGTACTTC. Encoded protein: CASSLAQTYEQYF.

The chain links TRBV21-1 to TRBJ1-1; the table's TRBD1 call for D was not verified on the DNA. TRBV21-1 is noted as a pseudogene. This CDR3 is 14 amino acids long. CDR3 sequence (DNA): TGTGCCAGCAGCGATACGGGACAGAACACTGAAGCTTTCTTT. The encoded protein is CASSDTGQNTEAFF.

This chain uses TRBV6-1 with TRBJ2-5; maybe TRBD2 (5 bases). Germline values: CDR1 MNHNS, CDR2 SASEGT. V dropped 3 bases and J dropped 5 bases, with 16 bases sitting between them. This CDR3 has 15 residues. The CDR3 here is CASSEEDPRPETQYF. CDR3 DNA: TGTGCCAGCAGTGAGGAGGACCCAAGGCCCGAGACCCAGTACTTC.

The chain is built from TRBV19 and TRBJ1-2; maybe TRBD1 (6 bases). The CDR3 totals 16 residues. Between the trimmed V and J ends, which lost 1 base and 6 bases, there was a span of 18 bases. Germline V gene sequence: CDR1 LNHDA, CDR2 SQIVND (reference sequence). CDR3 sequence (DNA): TGTGCCAGTAGTATAGCGGGGCAGGGGATAATTAATGGCTACACCTTC. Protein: CASSIAGQGIINGYTF.

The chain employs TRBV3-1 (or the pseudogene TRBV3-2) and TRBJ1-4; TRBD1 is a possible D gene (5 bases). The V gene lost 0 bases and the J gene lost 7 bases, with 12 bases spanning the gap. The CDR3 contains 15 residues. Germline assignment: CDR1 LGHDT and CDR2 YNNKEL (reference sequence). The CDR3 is CASSQDHRSFEKLFF. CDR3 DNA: TGTGCCAGCAGCCAAGACCACAGGTCTTTTGAAAAACTGTTTTTT.

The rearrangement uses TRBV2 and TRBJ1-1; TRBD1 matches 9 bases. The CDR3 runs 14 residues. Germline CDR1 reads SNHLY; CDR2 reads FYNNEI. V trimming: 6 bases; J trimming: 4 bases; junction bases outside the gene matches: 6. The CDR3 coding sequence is TGTGCCAGCAGAAACACACAGGGGGCCACTGAAGCTTTCTTT. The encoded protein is CASRNTQGATEAFF.

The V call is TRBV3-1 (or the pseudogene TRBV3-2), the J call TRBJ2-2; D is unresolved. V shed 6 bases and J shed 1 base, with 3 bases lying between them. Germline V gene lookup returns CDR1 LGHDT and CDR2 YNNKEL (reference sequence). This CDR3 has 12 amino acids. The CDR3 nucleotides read TGTGCCAGCAGACTGAACACCGGGGAGCTGTTTTTT. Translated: CASRLNTGELFF.

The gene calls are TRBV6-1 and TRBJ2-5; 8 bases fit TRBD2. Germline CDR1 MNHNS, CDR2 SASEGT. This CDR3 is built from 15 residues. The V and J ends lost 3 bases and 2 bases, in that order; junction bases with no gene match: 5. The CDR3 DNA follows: TGTGCCAGCAGTGATTTCGGGGGGGATCAAGAGACCCAGTACTTC. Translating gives CASSDFGGDQETQYF.

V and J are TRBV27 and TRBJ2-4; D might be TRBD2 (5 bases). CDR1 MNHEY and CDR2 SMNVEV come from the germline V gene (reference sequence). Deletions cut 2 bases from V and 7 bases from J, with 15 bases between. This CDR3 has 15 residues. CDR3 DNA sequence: TGTGCCAGCAGTTTAGAGGGAACGCCTGGGAACATTCAGTACTTC. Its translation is CASSLEGTPGNIQYF.

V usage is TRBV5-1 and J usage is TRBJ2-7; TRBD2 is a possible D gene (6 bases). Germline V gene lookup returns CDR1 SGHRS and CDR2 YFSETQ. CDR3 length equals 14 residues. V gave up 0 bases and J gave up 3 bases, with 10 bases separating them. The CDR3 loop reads CASSLASGLYEQYF. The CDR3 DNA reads TGCGCCAGCAGCTTGGCTTCGGGACTCTACGAGCAGTACTTC.

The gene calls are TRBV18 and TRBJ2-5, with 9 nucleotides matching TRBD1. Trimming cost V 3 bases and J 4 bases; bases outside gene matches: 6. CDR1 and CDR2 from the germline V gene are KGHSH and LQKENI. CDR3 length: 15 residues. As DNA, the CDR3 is TGTGCCAGCTCACCCCAGGGACAGGGATCAGAGACCCAGTACTTC. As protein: CASSPQGQGSETQYF.

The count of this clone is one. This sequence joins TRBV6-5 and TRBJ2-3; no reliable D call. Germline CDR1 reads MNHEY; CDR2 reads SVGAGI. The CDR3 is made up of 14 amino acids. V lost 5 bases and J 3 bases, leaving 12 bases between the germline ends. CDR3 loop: CASSTRPATDTQYF. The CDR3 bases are TGTGCCAGCAGTACCCGCCCCGCGACAGATACGCAGTATTTT.

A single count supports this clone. In nucleotides, the CDR3 is TGCGCCAGCAGCTTGGGGCAGGGACTCGTCGGCTACACCTTC. This translates into CASSLGQGLVGYTF. The chain is built from TRBV5-1 and TRBJ1-2, with a possible D match to TRBD1 (5 bases). The CDR3 covers 14 residues. Germline V gene lookup returns CDR1 SGHRS and CDR2 YFSETQ. Between the trimmed V and J ends, which lost 0 bases and 8 bases, there was a span of 14 bases.